This T cell receptor (beta chain) was sequenced during a study of T cells in Graves' hyperthyroidism and ophthalmopathy. Template material for amplifying TCR beta CDR3 regions consisted of RNA transcripts. The HTBI primer set served for first-round RT-PCR of the TCR CDR3. TCRdb re-derived calls from the multiplex PCR reads in MiXCR, one entry per CDR3 protein. Counted here are 250,000 to 350,000 distinct CDR3 sequences, roughly 22% occurring once; the ten biggest clones make up roughly 60%. Germline CDR1 reads DFQATT; CDR2 reads SNEGSKA (reference sequence). This CDR3 has 14 amino acids. The germline V and J ends were trimmed by 4 bases and 1 base, with 14 bases remaining between them.

Sequenced material: blood. The receptor was derived from a man younger than 45 with Graves' ophthalmopathy. The chain has TRBV20-1 and TRBJ2-7; D ambiguous. The chain's CDR3 is CSAKGSAGSYEQYF. Written as DNA, the CDR3 is TGCAGTGCTAAAGGCTCCGCCGGGTCCTACGAGCAGTACTTC.